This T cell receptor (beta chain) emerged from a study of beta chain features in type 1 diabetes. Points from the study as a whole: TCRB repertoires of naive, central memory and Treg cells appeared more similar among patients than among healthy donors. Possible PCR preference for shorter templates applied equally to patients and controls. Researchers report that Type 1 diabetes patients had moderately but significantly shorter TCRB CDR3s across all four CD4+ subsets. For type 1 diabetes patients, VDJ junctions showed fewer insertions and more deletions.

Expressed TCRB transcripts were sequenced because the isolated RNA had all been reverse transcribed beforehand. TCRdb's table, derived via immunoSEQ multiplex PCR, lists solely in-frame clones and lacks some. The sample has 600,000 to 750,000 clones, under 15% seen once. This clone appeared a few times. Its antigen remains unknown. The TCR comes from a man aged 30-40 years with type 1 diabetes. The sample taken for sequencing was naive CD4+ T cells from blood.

The CDR3 loop reads CASSLEARELFF. The CDR3 DNA is TGCGCCAGCAGCTTGGAGGCACGGGAGCTGTTTTTT. The rearrangement joins TRBV5-1 to TRBJ2-2, with D uncertain. V was shortened by 0 bases and J by 9 bases, with 6 bases between the two germline ends. The CDR3 contains 12 residues. Per the germline V gene, CDR1 is SGHRS and CDR2 is YFSETQ. Combining the CDR3 with reference TRBV5-1 and TRBJ2-2 gives the whole variable domain KAGVTQTPRYLIKTRGQQVTLSCSPISGHRSVSWYQQTPGQGLQFLFEYFSETQRNKGNFPGRFSGRQFSNSRSEMNVSTLELGDSALYLCASSLEARELFFGEGSRLTVL.